The T cell receptor beta chain under discussion was sequenced for a study of blood T cell repertoires in COVID-19. The data were produced by immunoSEQ multiplex PCR, yet TCRdb's version contains in-frame clones alone and is incomplete. The sample lists about 52,000 clones; around 82% were seen once. The receptor's source is a woman of 80 years or more with COVID-19, enrolled during active disease. Sequenced input: peripheral blood.

The CDR3 DNA reads as TGTGCCAGCAGCCAAGAGGGGGCGGGAGTGGCCTACGAGCAGTACTTC. Its translation is CASSQEGAGVAYEQYF. The rearrangement joins TRBV4-2 to TRBJ2-7; D is perhaps TRBD2 (7 bases). Germline V gene data show CDR1 as LGHNA and CDR2 as YNFKEQ. The ends were cut back, 0 bases at V and 2 bases at J, with 14 bases in the middle. CDR3 length: 16 residues.